This T cell receptor beta chain was captured by sequencing in a study of early T cells in non-severe SARS-CoV-2 infection. The wider study: The study sequenced bulk RNA from unsorted whole blood, with chains unpaired.

In TCRdb, the 5' RACE reads were re-called with MiXCR into one record per CDR3 protein. The repertoire holds tens of thousands of distinct CDR3 sequences, with about a tenth as singletons. This clonotype was detected ten times or more. Losses at the gene ends were 5 bases for V and 4 bases for J; bases not matched to a gene: 7. Germline lookup yields CDR1 MDHEN and CDR2 SYDVKM. The CDR3 runs 15 residues. The TCR was taken from an adult who was a healthcare worker with PCR-confirmed SARS-CoV-2 infection or an uninfected control (not recorded which). The chain employs TRBV28 and TRBJ2-7, with 11 bases aligning to TRBD1. Here the sequenced sample was whole blood, taken at baseline. The DNA for the CDR3 is TGTGCCAGCAGTCTCTCGGGACAGGGGGGATACGAGCAGTACTTC. It specifies CASSLSGQGGYEQYF.